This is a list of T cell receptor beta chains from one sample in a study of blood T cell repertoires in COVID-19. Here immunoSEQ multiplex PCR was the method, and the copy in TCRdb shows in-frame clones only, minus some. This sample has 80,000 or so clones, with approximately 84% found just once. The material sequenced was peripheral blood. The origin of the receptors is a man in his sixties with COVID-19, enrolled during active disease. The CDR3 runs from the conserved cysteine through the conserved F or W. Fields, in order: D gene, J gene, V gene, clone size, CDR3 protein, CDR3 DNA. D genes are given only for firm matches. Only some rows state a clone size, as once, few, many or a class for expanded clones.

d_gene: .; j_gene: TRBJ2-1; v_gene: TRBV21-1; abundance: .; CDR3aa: CASSLHHSPGLEKGQFF; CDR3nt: TGTGCCAGCAGCCTACACCATTCTCCGGGACTAGAGAAGGGGCAGTTCTTC
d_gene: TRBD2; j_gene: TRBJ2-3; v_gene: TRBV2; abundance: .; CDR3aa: CASRMGLAGGPSTDTQYF; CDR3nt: TGTGCCAGCAGGATGGGACTAGCGGGAGGACCTAGCACAGATACGCAGTATTTT
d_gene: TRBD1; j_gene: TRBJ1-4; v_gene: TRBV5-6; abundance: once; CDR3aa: CASSLKDRALFF; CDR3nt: TGTGCCAGCAGCTTGAAGGACAGGGCCCTGTTTTTT
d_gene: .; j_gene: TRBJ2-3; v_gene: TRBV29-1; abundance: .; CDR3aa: CSVVAATDTQYF; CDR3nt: TGCAGCGTTGTGGCTGCCACAGATACGCAGTATTTT
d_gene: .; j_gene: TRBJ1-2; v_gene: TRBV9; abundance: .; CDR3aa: CASSVGTALYGYTF; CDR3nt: TGTGCCAGCAGCGTAGGGACAGCGCTGTATGGCTACACCTTC
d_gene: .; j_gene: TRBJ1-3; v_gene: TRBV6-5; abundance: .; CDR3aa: CASSYDGSSGNTIYF; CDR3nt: TGTGCCAGCAGCTACGACGGGAGCTCTGGAAACACCATATATTTT
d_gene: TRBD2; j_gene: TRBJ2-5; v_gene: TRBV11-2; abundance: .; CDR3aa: CASGREGETQYF; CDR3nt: TGTGCCAGCGGAAGGGAGGGAGAGACCCAGTACTTC
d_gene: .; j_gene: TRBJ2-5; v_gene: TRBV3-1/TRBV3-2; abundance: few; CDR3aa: CASSQRGGGETQYF; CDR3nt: TGTGCCAGCAGCCAAAGGGGGGGCGGGGAGACCCAGTACTTC
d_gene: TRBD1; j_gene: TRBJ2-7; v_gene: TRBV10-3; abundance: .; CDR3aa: CAISRDREDEQYF; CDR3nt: TGTGCCATCAGCCGGGACAGGGAGGACGAGCAGTACTTC
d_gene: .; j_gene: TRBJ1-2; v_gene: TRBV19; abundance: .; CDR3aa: CASSPGGDGYTF; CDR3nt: TGTGCCAGTAGTCCGGGGGGGGATGGCTACACCTTC
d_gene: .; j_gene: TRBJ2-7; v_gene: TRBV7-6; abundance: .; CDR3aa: CASSSGTKLYEQYF; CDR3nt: TGTGCCAGCAGCTCCGGGACAAAACTCTACGAGCAGTACTTC
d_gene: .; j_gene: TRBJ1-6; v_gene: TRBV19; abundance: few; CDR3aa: CASRNPLEGGNSPLHF; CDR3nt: TGTGCCAGTAGGAACCCCCTCGAGGGGGGGAATTCACCCCTCCACTTT
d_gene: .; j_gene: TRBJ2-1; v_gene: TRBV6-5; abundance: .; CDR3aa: CASSYGGAQHNEQFF; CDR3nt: TGTGCCAGCAGTTACGGGGGGGCTCAGCACAATGAGCAGTTCTTC
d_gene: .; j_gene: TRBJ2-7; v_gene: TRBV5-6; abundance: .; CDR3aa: CASSLRRGLDGGYEQYF; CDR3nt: TGTGCCAGCAGCTTGAGGCGTGGCCTAGACGGGGGCTACGAGCAGTACTTC
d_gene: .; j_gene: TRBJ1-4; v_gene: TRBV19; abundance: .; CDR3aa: CASSIGSRGATNEKLFF; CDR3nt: TGTGCCAGTAGTATCGGATCACGCGGGGCAACTAATGAAAAACTGTTTTTT
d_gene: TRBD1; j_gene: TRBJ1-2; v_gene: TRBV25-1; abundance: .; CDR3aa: CATRQAAGGSYGYTF; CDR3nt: TGTGCCACCAGACAGGCGGCAGGGGGTAGCTATGGCTACACCTTC
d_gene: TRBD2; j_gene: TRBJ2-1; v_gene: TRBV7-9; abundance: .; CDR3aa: CASSVTSGGWNEQFF; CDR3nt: TGTGCCAGCAGCGTGACTAGCGGGGGGTGGAATGAGCAGTTCTTC
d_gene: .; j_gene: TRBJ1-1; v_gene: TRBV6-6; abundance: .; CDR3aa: CASSYSGEGGSVEAFF; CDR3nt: TGTGCCAGCAGTTACTCAGGCGAGGGAGGGTCGGTCGAAGCTTTCTTT
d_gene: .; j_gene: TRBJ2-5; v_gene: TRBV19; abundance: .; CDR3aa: CASSITQETQYF; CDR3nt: TGTGCCAGTAGTATCACTCAAGAGACCCAGTACTTC
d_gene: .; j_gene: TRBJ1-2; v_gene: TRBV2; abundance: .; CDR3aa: CASSGWTRSNYGYTF; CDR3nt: TGTGCCAGCAGTGGGTGGACACGGAGCAACTATGGCTACACCTTC
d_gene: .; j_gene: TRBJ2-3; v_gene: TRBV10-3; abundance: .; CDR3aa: CAISESPGTSTDTQYF; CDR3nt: TGTGCCATCAGTGAGTCGCCAGGGACTAGCACAGATACGCAGTATTTT
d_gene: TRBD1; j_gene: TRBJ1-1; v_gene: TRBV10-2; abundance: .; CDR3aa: CASSAWDRVMTEAFF; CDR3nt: TGCGCCAGCAGTGCCTGGGACAGGGTAATGACTGAAGCTTTCTTT
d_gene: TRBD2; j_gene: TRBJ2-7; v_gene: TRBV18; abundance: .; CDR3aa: CASSAGTTLYEQYF; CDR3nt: TGTGCCAGCTCAGCCGGGACTACCCTCTACGAGCAGTACTTC
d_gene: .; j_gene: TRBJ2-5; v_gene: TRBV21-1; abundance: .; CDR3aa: CASSKGPSRPQETQYF; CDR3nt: TGTGCCAGCAGCAAAGGACCTAGCCGCCCGCAAGAGACCCAGTACTTC